This TCR beta chain comes out of a study of shared clonotypes between healthy human individuals. TCRdb's copy holds only in-frame clones and misses some; the assay was immunoSEQ multiplex PCR. This table has some 1 million clones, around four fifths appearing once. V was pared by 1 base and J by 1 base, with 4 bases between. The CDR3 sequence is 13 residues long. Per the germline V gene, CDR1 is LGHNT and CDR2 is FRNRAP. Whole-study findings and limits: Rarefaction analysis demonstrated incomplete sorted-subset sequencing notwithstanding large depth. Genetic and exposure-history diversity was limited by the small donor number.

Remarks on this clone: Antigen specificity is unknown. The sample contains more than one DNA sequence encoding this CDR3.

V gene TRBV12-5 combines with J gene TRBJ1-1; D gene unclear. The sequence derives from a man aged 18 to 35 in good health. Material for sequencing was memory CD4+ T cells sorted from blood. Subset of the sample: CD45RA-negative fraction. As DNA, the CDR3 is TGTGCTAGTGGTTTGGAACCGAACACTGAAGCTTTCTTT. This encodes CASGLEPNTEAFF. The full variable domain, rest sourced from reference TRBV12-5 and TRBJ1-1, is DARVTQTPRHKVTEMGQEVTMRCQPILGHNTVFWYRQTMMQGLELLAYFRNRAPLDDSGMPKDRFSAEMPDATLATLKIQPSEPRDSAVYFCASGLEPNTEAFFGQGTRLTVV.